The 7 T cell receptor beta chains below all came from one sample that was sequenced in a study of blood T cell repertoires in COVID-19. This table comes from immunoSEQ multiplex PCR, and its TCRdb copy is limited to in-frame clones, with some not included. This table holds 250,000 or so clones, about 89% found once. The sequenced sample consisted of PBMCs or T cells enriched from blood (not recorded which). The receptors were sampled from a man aged 40-55 years who had recovered from COVID-19.

This clone was observed a single time. CDR3 nucleotide sequence: TGCGCCAGCAGTGACGCGGGAATTGGGATGAACACTGAAGCTTTCTTT. Translating gives CASSDAGIGMNTEAFF. The rearrangement uses TRBV10-1 and TRBJ1-1; D gene ambiguous. This CDR3 is built from 16 residues. V was clipped by 3 bases and J by 0 bases, with 14 bases between them. CDR1 and CDR2 from the germline V gene are WNHNN and SYGVQD (reference sequence).

The gene calls are TRBV28 and TRBJ2-7, with TRBD1 identical over 10 bases. The CDR3 is made up of 15 amino acids. CDR1 and CDR2 (germline): MDHEN, SYDVKM. The junction had 11 bases not matched to a gene; V was cut back by 5 bases and J by 7 bases. CDR3 coding DNA: TGTGCCAGCAGTCCCCGGGACAGGGGACTGGGGGAGCAGTACTTC. Encoded protein: CASSPRDRGLGEQYF.

V gene TRBV11-3 combines with J gene TRBJ1-1; perhaps TRBD1 as D (5 bases). CDR1 is SGHNT and CDR2 is YENEEA in the germline V gene. This CDR3 is built from 15 residues. V was cut by 4 bases and J by 1 base, with 13 bases left in between. CDR3 bases: TGTGCCAGCAGCTCATGGGGCAGCCCGAACACTGAAGCTTTCTTT. This translates into CASSSWGSPNTEAFF.

This sequence joins TRBV28 and TRBJ2-2; 9 nucleotides line up with TRBD1. The length of the CDR3 is 15 residues. Germline V gene lookup returns CDR1 MDHEN and CDR2 SYDVKM. V shed 3 bases and J 6 bases; nucleotides not matched to a gene: 5. The chain's CDR3 is CASSLGDRDAGELFF. The CDR3 DNA reads TGTGCCAGCAGTTTGGGGGACAGGGATGCCGGGGAGCTGTTTTTT.

Concerning this clone: Its ends do not fully match the called genes, so a read error is possible. This chain joins TRBV10-3 and TRBJ1-1; no clear D. The CDR3 sequence is 16 residues long. Germline V gene data show CDR1 as ENHRY and CDR2 as SYGVKD. The CDR3 nucleotides read TGTGCCATCAGTGAGTCACAAACGAGGGCCAACAGTGAAGCTTTCTTT. It codes for CAISESQTRANSEAFF.

The chain is built from TRBV28 and TRBJ2-1; 9 bases agree with TRBD2. In germline, CDR1 is MDHEN, CDR2 SYDVKM. With 2 bases clipped from V and 15 bases from J, the junction kept 8 bases outside the gene matches. The CDR3 has 13 amino acids. This CDR3 is CASSLRREGHRFF. As DNA, the CDR3 is TGTGCCAGCAGTTTAAGGCGGGAGGGCCATCGGTTCTTC.

V gene TRBV19 combines with J gene TRBJ2-3; 12 bases map to TRBD2. V gave up 6 bases and J gave up 4 bases; unmatched junction bases: 5. CDR3 length: 15 residues. Looked up from germline, CDR1 is LNHDA and CDR2 is SQIVND (reference sequence). The CDR3, as DNA: TGTGCCAGTAGAAGACCTAGCGGGGGGGCAGATACGCAGTATTTT. It specifies CASRRPSGGADTQYF. The full variable domain, in which reference TRBV19 and TRBJ2-3 provide the parts outside the CDR3, is DGGITQSPKYLFRKEGQNVTLSCEQNLNHDAMYWYRQDPGQGLRLIYYSQIVNDFQKGDIAEGYSVSREKKESFPLTVTSAQKNPTAFYLCASRRPSGGADTQYFGPGTRLTVL.